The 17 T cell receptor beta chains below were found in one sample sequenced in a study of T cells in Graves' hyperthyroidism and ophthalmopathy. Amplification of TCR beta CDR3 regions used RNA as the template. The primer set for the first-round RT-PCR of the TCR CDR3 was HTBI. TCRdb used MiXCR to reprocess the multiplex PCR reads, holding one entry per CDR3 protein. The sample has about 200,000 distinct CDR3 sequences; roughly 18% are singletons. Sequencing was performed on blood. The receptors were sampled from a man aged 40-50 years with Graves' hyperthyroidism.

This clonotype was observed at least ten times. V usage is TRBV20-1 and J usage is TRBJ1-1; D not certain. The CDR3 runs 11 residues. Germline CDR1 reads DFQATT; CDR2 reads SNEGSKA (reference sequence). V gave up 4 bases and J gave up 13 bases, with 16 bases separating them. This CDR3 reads CSAIEGITVFF. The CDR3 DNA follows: TGCAGTGCTATAGAAGGGATTACGGTTTTCTTT.

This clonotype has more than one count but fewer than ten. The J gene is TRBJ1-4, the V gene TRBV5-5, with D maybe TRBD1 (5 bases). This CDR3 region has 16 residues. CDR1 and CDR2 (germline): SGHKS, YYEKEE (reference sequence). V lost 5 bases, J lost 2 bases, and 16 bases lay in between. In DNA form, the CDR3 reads TGTGCCAGCAGTTTTCAGGGCCTGGGGACTAATGAAAAACTGTTTTTT. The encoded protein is CASSFQGLGTNEKLFF.

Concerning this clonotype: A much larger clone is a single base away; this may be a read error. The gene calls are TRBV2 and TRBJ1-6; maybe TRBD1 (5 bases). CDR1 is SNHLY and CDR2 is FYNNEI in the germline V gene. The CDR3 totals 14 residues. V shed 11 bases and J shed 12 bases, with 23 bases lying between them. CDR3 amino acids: CAGVKGREELPLHF. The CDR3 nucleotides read TGTGCCGGGGTAAAGGGCAGGGAGGAATTACCCCTCCACTTT.

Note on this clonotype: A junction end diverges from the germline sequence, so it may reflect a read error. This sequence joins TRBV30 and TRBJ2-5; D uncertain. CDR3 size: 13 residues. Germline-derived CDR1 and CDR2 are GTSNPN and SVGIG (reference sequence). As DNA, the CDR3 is TGTGCCTGGAGTCTGTCCATTGCAGAGGCCCAGTACTTC. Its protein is CAWSLSIAEAQYF.

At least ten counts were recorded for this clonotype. The CDR3 protein is CASNPGSGEETQYF. The CDR3 region has the DNA TGCGCCAGCAACCCAGGGTCAGGAGAAGAGACCCAGTACTTC. This sequence joins TRBV5-1 and TRBJ2-5; TRBD1 might be the D (5 bases). Trimming removed 6 bases at V and 3 bases at J, with 15 bases between. From germline, CDR1 is SGHRS and CDR2 YFSETQ. The CDR3 length is 14 residues.

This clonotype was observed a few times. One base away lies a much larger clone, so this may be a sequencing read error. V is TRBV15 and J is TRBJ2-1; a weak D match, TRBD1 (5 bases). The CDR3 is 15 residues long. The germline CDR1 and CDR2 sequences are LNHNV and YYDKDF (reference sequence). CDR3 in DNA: TGTGCCACCAGATGGGGCCAGAACTCCTACAATGGGCAGTTCTTC. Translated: CATRWGQNSYNGQFF.

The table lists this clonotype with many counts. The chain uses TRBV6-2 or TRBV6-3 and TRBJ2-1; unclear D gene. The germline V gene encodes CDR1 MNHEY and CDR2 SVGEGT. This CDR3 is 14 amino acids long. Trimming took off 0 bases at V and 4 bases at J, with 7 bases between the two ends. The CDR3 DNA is TGTGCCAGCAGTTACTCGAGGCTATACAATGAGCAGTTCTTC. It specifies CASSYSRLYNEQFF.

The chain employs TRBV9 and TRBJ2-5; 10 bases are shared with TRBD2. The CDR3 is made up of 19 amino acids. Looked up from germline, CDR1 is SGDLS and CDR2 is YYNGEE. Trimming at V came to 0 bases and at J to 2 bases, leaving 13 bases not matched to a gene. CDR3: CASSVATSGASGGQETQYF. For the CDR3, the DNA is TGTGCCAGCAGCGTAGCTACTTCGGGGGCTAGCGGGGGACAAGAGACCCAGTACTTC.

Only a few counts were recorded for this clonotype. The CDR3 spells CATSGIWGQRETQYF. The CDR3 region has the DNA TGTGCCACCAGCGGTATTTGGGGACAACGGGAGACCCAGTACTTC. V is TRBV15 and J is TRBJ2-5; D is possibly TRBD1 (6 bases). The V and J ends lost 5 bases and 5 bases respectively, with 18 bases between them. CDR1 LNHNV and CDR2 YYDKDF come from the germline V gene (reference sequence). This CDR3 region has 15 residues.

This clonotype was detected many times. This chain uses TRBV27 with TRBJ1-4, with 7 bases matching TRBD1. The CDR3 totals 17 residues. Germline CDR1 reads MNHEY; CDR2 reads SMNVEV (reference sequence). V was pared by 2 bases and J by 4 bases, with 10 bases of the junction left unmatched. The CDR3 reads CASSLHARGADNEKLFF. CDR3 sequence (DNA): TGTGCCAGCAGTTTACACGCCAGGGGGGCGGATAATGAAAAACTGTTTTTT.

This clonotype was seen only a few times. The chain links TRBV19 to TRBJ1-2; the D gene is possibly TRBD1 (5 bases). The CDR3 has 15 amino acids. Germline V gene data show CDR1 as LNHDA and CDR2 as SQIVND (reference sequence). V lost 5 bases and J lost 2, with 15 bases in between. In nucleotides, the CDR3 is TGTGCCAGTAGTGCCTCAGGGACTACAAACTATGGCTACACCTTC. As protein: CASSASGTTNYGYTF.

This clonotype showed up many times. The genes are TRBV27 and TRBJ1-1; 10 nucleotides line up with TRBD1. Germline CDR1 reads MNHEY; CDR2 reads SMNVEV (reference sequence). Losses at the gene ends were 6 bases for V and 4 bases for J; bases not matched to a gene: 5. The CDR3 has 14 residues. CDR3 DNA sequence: TGTGCCAGCAGGGGACAGGGGTTTGGCACTGAAGCTTTCTTT. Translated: CASRGQGFGTEAFF.

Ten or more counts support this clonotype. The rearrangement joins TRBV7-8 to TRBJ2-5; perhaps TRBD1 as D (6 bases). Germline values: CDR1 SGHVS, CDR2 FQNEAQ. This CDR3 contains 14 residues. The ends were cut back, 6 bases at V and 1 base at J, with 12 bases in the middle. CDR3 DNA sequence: TGTGCCAGCAGACCCGACAGGAGCCAAGAGACCCAGTACTTC. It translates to CASRPDRSQETQYF. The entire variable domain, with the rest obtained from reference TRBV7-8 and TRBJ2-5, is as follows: GAGVSQSPRYKVAKRGQDVALRCDPISGHVSLFWYQQALGQGPEFLTYFQNEAQLDKSGLPSDRFFAERPEGSVSTLKIQRTQQEDSAVYLCASRPDRSQETQYFGPGTRLLVL.

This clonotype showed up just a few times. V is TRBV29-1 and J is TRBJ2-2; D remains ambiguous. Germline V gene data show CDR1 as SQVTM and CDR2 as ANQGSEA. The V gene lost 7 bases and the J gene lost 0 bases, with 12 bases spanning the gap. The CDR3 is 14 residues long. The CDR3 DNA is TGCAGCGCCGAAAAGTGGGCGAACACCGGGGAGCTGTTTTTT. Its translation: CSAEKWANTGELFF.

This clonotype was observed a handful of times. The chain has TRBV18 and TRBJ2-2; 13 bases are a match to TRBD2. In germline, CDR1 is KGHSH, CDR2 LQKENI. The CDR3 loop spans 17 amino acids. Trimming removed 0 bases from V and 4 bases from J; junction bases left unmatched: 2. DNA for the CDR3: TGTGCCAGCTCACCACCCGGGACTAGCGGGGCCACCGGGGAGCTGTTTTTT. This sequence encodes CASSPPGTSGATGELFF.

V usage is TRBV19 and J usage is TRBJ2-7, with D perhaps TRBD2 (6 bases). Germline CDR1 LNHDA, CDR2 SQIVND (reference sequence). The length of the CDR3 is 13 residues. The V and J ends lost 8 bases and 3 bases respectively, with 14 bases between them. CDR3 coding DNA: TGTGCCAGTGGACTTACGGGGGACTACGAGCAGTACTTC. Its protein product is CASGLTGDYEQYF.

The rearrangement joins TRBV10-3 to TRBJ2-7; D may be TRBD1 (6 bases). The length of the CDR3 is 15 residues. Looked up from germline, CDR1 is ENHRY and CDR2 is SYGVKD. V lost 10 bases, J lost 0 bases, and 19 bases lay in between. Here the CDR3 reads CATMGLDRSSYEQYF. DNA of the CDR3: TGTGCCACCATGGGTTTGGACAGAAGCTCCTACGAGCAGTACTTC.